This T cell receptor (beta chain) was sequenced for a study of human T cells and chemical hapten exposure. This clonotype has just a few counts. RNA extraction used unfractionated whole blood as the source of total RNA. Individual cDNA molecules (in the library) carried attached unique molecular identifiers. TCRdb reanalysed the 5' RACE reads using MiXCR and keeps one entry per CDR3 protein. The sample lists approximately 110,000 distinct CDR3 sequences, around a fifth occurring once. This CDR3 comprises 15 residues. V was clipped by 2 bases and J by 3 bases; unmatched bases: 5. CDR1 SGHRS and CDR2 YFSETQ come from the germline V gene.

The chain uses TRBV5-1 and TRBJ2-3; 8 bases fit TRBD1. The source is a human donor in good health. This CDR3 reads CASSLGDRRTDTQYF. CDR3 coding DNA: TGCGCCAGCAGCTTAGGGGACAGGCGGACAGATACGCAGTATTTT.